The 15 T cell receptor beta chains reported below all come from one sample, sequenced in a study of shared clonotypes between healthy human individuals. Measured with immunoSEQ multiplex PCR; TCRdb has only the in-frame clones, and not every one. The table records about 1.1 million clones, around 78% of them present only once. Material for sequencing was memory CD4+ T cells from PBMCs. Subset noted: CD45RA-negative fraction. These receptors all come from a man younger than 35 in good health. Some clones in this sample may be carry-over from other donors' samples.

This chain uses TRBV19 with TRBJ2-5; D unresolved. Germline V gene sequence: CDR1 LNHDA, CDR2 SQIVND (reference sequence). Trimming pared 3 bases from V and 0 bases from J, leaving 8 bases between. The CDR3 contains 14 residues. The chain's CDR3 is CASSILYDQETQYF. In DNA form, the CDR3 reads TGTGCCAGTAGTATTTTGTACGACCAAGAGACCCAGTACTTC.

In DNA form, the CDR3 reads TGTGCCACCAGCAAGACAGGGTTTGGCTATGGCTACACCTTC. It encodes CATSKTGFGYGYTF. The V and J genes are TRBV15 and TRBJ1-2; 7 bases map to TRBD1. This CDR3 contains 14 residues. Germline V gives CDR1 LNHNV, CDR2 YYDKDF (reference sequence). The V segment lost 4 bases and the J segment 4 bases; nucleotides outside the gene matches: 6.

The chain has TRBV5-6 and TRBJ2-7; D might be TRBD1 or TRBD2, each matching 5 bases. Deletions cut 0 bases from V and 1 base from J, with 11 bases between. The germline gives CDR1 SGHDT, CDR2 YYEEEE. CDR3 size: 15 residues. CDR3 loop: CASSLDGTPSYEQYF. Written as DNA, the CDR3 is TGTGCCAGCAGCTTGGACGGGACCCCATCCTACGAGCAGTACTTC.

The chain joins TRBV19 to TRBJ2-1; the match to TRBD2 covers 7 bases. This CDR3 has 14 residues. Looked up from germline, CDR1 is LNHDA and CDR2 is SQIVND (reference sequence). J gave up 6 bases and V 4 bases, and 6 bases lay outside the gene matches. CDR3 residues: CASSTVASGNEQFF. CDR3 DNA sequence: TGTGCCAGTAGTACGGTGGCTAGCGGCAATGAGCAGTTCTTC.

This clone came up a few times. The rearrangement uses TRBV6-5 and TRBJ2-6, with TRBD1 matching 9 bases. Germline lookup yields CDR1 MNHEY and CDR2 SVGAGI. With V trimmed by 0 bases and J by 18 bases, 9 bases remained unmatched. This CDR3 is 14 amino acids long. CDR3 bases: TGTGCCAGCAGTTACTCGAGACAGGGGGGAGTTCGGACTTTC. Protein product: CASSYSRQGGVRTF.

CDR3 sequence reads: CSVRRDSYGYTF. The CDR3 bases are TGCAGCGTGCGCAGGGATAGCTATGGCTACACCTTC. The V call is TRBV29-1, the J call TRBJ1-2; maybe TRBD1 (5 bases). Looked up from germline, CDR1 is SQVTM and CDR2 is ANQGSEA. The length of the CDR3 is 12 residues. The V and J ends lost 6 bases and 4 bases respectively, with 12 bases between them.

The sample holds one count of this clone. This sequence joins TRBV28 and TRBJ2-7; D may be TRBD1 (6 bases). This CDR3 comprises 11 residues. CDR1 MDHEN and CDR2 SYDVKM come from the germline V gene. Deletions cut 4 bases from V and 9 bases from J, with 10 bases between. CDR3 DNA: TGTGCCAGCAGTTCGGGGACACGGCAGTACTTC. This gives the protein CASSSGTRQYF.

This clone was seen more than once but under ten times. The chain employs TRBV5-6 and TRBJ2-5; TRBD1 is a possible D gene (6 bases). The end of the DNA fits TRBJ2-7 better, so the J call may be wrong. In germline, CDR1 is SGHDT, CDR2 YYEEEE. The CDR3 has 16 amino acids. The CDR3 reads CASSLSFSKDRIEQYF. The CDR3 coding sequence is TGTGCCAGCAGCTTGTCTTTCTCAAAGGACAGAATCGAGCAGTACTTC.

V is TRBV2 and J is TRBJ2-1; D might be TRBD2 (6 bases). Germline CDR1 and CDR2: SNHLY and FYNNEI. The germline V and J ends were trimmed by 5 bases and 4 bases, with 12 bases remaining between them. The CDR3 is 14 amino acids. CDR3 in amino acids: CASSISGTYNEQFF. The CDR3 region has the DNA TGTGCCAGCAGTATTAGCGGAACTTACAATGAGCAGTTCTTC.

This sequence joins TRBV25-1 and TRBJ2-7, with 7 bases matching TRBD1. Germline V gene data show CDR1 as MGHDK and CDR2 as SYGVNS. This CDR3 region has 16 residues. The V segment lost 6 bases and the J segment 1 base; nucleotides outside the gene matches: 12. CDR3 coding DNA: TGTGCCAGCAGCGCACTCAGGGGACAGATATCCTACGAGCAGTACTTC. This sequence encodes CASSALRGQISYEQYF.

The chain employs TRBV5-1 and TRBJ2-5, with 9 bases identical to TRBD2. The CDR3 consists of 14 residues. Germline trimming cut 5 bases from V and 5 bases from J; bases unmatched to any gene: 7. Germline V CDR1 and CDR2: SGHRS, YFSETQ. Here the CDR3 reads CASRAGGPGETQYF. For the CDR3, the DNA is TGCGCCAGCAGGGCGGGAGGGCCAGGGGAGACCCAGTACTTC. Complete variable domain (other parts from reference TRBV5-1 and TRBJ2-5): KAGVTQTPRYLIKTRGQQVTLSCSPISGHRSVSWYQQTPGQGLQFLFEYFSETQRNKGNFPGRFSGRQFSNSRSEMNVSTLELGDSALYLCASRAGGPGETQYFGPGTRLLVL.

This chain links TRBV7-2 with TRBJ1-2; no firm D call. The CDR3 extends over 13 amino acids. Germline loops: CDR1 SGHTA, CDR2 FQGNSA. V was cut by 6 bases and J by 6 bases, with 14 bases left in between. CDR3 loop: CASRPPSPDGYTF. The DNA for the CDR3 is TGTGCCAGCAGACCCCCCAGCCCCGATGGCTACACCTTC.

The chain employs TRBV28 and TRBJ2-5, with D perhaps matching TRBD2 (6 bases). The J call may be in error: the DNA end matches TRBJ2-7 better. The CDR3 extends over 15 amino acids. Germline V gene lookup returns CDR1 MDHEN and CDR2 SYDVKM. The CDR3 region has the DNA TGTGCCAGCAGCTCAACGGGACTGGCGGACTACGAGCAGTACTTC. Its translation is CASSSTGLADYEQYF.

On this clone itself: One base separates it from a far larger clone, so it is likely a read error. The V and J genes are TRBV30 and TRBJ1-2; tentatively, D is TRBD1 (5 bases). V was cut by 8 bases and J by 2 bases, with 18 bases left in between. Per germline, CDR1 GTSNPN and CDR2 SVGIG (reference sequence). The CDR3 spans 14 residues. CDR3 sequence reads: CARTIPGPNYGYTF. DNA for the CDR3: TGTGCCCGGACTATTCCAGGGCCAAACTATGGCTACACCTTC.

This clone was picked up a small number of times. V and J are TRBV25-1 and TRBJ1-5; tentative D call: TRBD1 (6 bases). V gave up 11 bases and J gave up 7 bases, with 18 bases separating them. The CDR3 is made up of 13 amino acids. The germline gives CDR1 MGHDK, CDR2 SYGVNS. CDR3 sequence reads: CASGGGGGQPQHF. In DNA form, the CDR3 reads TGTGCCTCAGGAGGGGGGGGAGGCCAGCCCCAGCATTTT.